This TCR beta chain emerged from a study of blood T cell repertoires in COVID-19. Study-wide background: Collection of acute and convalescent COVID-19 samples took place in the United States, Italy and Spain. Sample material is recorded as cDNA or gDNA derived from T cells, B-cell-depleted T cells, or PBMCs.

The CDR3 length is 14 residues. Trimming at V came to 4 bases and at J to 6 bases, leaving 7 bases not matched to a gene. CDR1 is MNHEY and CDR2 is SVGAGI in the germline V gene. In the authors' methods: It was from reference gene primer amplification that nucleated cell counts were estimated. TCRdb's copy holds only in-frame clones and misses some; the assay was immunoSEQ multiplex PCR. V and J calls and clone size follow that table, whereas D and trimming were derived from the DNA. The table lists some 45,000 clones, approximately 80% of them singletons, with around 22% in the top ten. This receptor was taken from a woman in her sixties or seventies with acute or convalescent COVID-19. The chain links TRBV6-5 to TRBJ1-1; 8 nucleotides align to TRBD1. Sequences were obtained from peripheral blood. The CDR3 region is CASSFQGAVAEAFF. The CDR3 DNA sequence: TGTGCCAGCAGTTTTCAGGGGGCGGTCGCTGAAGCTTTCTTT.